The clone carrying this T cell receptor beta chain was picked up a small number of times. These data belong to a study of blood T cell repertoires in COVID-19. In the study overall: Researchers got acute and convalescent COVID-19 samples from the United States, Italy and Spain.

Those who participated ranged in age from roughly 18 to 90 years and resided in about two dozen US areas. Each participant's cohort was designated according to participant-reported clinical history. Per the study methods: Amplified reference gene primers provided the basis for estimating nucleated cell counts. The data were produced by immunoSEQ multiplex PCR, yet TCRdb's version contains in-frame clones alone and is incomplete. That table gives V, J and clone size, and the DNA gave D and trimming. The sample contains 160,000 or so clones, roughly 84% of which appear only once. Trimming took off 0 bases at V and 6 bases at J, with 8 bases between the two ends. This CDR3 contains 13 residues. Germline V gene data show CDR1 as SGHNT and CDR2 as YENEEA.

This rearrangement joins TRBV11-3 to TRBJ1-1, with D uncertain. This clonotype was obtained from a man aged 60 to 75 who had recovered from COVID-19. What was sequenced was PBMCs or T cells enriched from blood (not recorded which). The CDR3 DNA follows: TGTGCCAGCAGCTTAGATTCCTACTCTGAAGCTTTCTTT. It specifies CASSLDSYSEAFF.